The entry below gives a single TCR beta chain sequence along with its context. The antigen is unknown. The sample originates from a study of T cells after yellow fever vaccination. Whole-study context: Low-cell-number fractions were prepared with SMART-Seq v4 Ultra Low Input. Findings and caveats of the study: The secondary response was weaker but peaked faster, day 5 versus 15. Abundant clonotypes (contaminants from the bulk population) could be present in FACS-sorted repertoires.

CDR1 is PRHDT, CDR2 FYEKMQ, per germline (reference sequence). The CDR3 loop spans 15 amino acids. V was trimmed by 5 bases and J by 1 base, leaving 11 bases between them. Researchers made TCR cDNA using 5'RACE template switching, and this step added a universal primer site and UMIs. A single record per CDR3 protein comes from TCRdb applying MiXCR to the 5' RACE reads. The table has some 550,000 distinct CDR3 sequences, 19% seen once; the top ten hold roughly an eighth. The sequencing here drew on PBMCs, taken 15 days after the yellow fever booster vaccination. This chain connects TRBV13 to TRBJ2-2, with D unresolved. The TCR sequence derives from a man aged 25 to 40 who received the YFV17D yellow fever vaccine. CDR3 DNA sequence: TGTGCCAGCAGCCTGAGGTTAATGAACACCGGGGAGCTGTTTTTT. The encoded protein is CASSLRLMNTGELFF. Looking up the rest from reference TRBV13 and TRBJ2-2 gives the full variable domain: AAGVIQSPRHLIKEKRETATLKCYPIPRHDTVYWYQQGPGQDPQFLISFYEKMQSDKGSIPDRFSAQQFSDYHSELNMSSLELGDSALYFCASSLRLMNTGELFFGEGSRLTVL.